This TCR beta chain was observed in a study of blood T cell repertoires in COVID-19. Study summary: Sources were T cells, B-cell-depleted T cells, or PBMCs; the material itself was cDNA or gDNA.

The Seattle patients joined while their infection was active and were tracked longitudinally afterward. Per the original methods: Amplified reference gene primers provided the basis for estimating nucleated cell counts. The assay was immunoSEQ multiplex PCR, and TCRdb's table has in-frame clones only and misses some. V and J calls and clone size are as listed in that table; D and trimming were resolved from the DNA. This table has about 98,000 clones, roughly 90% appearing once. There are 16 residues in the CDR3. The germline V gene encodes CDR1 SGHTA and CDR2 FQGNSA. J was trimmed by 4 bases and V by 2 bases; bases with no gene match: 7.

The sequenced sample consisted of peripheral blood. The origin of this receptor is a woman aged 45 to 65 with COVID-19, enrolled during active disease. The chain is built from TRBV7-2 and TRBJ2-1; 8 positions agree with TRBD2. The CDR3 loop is CASSLIPAGVYNEQFF. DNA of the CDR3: TGTGCCAGCAGCTTAATACCAGCGGGGGTTTACAATGAGCAGTTCTTC.